This T cell receptor beta chain was sequenced in a study of Ad26.COV2.S vaccination and SARS-CoV-2 variants. Overall study: Of the COV1001 trial arms, the Ad26.COV2.S arm included the donor.

This clone was counted between two and nine times. Its antigen remains unidentified. Overall study findings and caveats: Substantial post-vaccination breadth of spike-specific CD8+ and CD4+ T cell responses was reported.

Assay: immunoSEQ multiplex PCR; the TCRdb copy retains only in-frame clones and omits some. The data show around 250,000 clones, approximately 90% seen once. Specified treatment: some 20 received Ad26.COV2.S at low or high dose, single or two shots; about 5 received placebo; per-sample allocation not given. Samples were taken on day 63 after the first vaccine or placebo injection. Per germline, CDR1 MRHNA and CDR2 SNTAGT. Trimming cost V 6 bases and J 7 bases, with 18 bases left between them. This CDR3 spans 14 amino acids. The chain couples TRBV6-4 to TRBJ1-1; a possible D gene is TRBD1 (6 bases). Sequences were derived from peripheral blood, sampled in a trial of Ad26.COV2.S vaccine versus placebo. This TCR was sampled from a person between 18 and 60 years old who received the Ad26.COV2.S COVID-19 vaccine or a placebo. CDR3 loop: CASRDTGGANEAFF. The CDR3 DNA is TGTGCCAGCAGGGACACCGGGGGGGCCAATGAAGCTTTCTTT.